Listed here are 7 T cell receptor beta chains from one sample, sequenced in a study of blood T cell repertoires in COVID-19. Profiled with immunoSEQ multiplex PCR; TCRdb holds only in-frame clones, not every one. The data hold over 70,000 clones, with less than 85% observed a single time. The sequenced sample consisted of peripheral blood. The source is a woman at least 80 years old with acute or convalescent COVID-19.

The V and J genes are TRBV9 and TRBJ2-1; TRBD2 aligns across 9 bases. The CDR3 covers 13 residues. V shed 4 bases and J 7 bases; nucleotides not matched to a gene: 3. CDR1 and CDR2 from the germline V gene are SGDLS and YYNGEE. The CDR3 loop is CASSLAGLNEQFF. CDR3 in DNA: TGTGCCAGCAGCCTAGCGGGATTGAATGAGCAGTTCTTC.

This chain uses TRBV19 with TRBJ1-5; a weak D match, TRBD1 (6 bases). There are 16 residues in the CDR3. Trimming left V 6 bases short and J 2 bases short, with 17 bases between. Germline values: CDR1 LNHDA, CDR2 SQIVND (reference sequence). In nucleotides, the CDR3 is TGTGCCAGTAGGAAACAGGGAATTTGGGGCAATCAGCCCCAGCATTTT. Amino acid sequence: CASRKQGIWGNQPQHF.

This clone was detected only a few times. This chain joins TRBV21-1 and TRBJ2-7; TRBD1, the D gene given by the table, was not confirmed from the DNA. TRBV21-1 is labeled a pseudogene. CDR3 length equals 14 residues. Here the CDR3 DNA reads TGTGCCAGCAGCAACCACAGGGTCGCCTACGAGCAGTACTTC. This sequence encodes CASSNHRVAYEQYF.

The chain is built from TRBV5-1 and TRBJ2-2; D is unresolved. Trimming removed 2 bases at V and 4 bases at J, with 9 bases between. The germline CDR1 and CDR2 sequences are SGHRS and YFSETQ. The CDR3 is made up of 14 amino acids. CDR3 in amino acids: CASSFSQTTGELFF. As DNA, the CDR3 is TGCGCCAGCAGCTTCTCACAAACCACCGGGGAGCTGTTTTTT.

This clone was seen once. CDR3 bases: TGTGCCAGCGGAGGCCCTCAAGAGACCCAGTACTTC. It specifies CASGGPQETQYF. The chain combines TRBV3-1 (or the pseudogene TRBV3-2) with TRBJ2-5; maybe TRBD2 (5 bases). V shed 8 bases and J shed 2 bases, with 9 bases lying between them. Germline CDR1 LGHDT, CDR2 YNNKEL (reference sequence). The CDR3 covers 12 residues.

Turning to this clone: The same CDR3 also results from other DNA sequences found in this sample. CDR3 bases: TGTGCCAGCAGTCTGGCAGCTAACTATGGCTACACCTTC. It codes for CASSLAANYGYTF. The rearrangement links TRBV12-3 or TRBV12-4 to TRBJ1-2; D remains ambiguous. The CDR3 is 13 residues long. V lost 5 bases and J 0 bases, leaving 7 bases between the germline ends.

The rearrangement uses TRBV21-1 and TRBJ2-1; the table's TRBD1 call for D was not verified on the DNA. TRBV21-1 counts as a pseudogene. The CDR3 spans 17 residues. Written as DNA, the CDR3 is TGTGCCAGCACCCGGTGGACAGGGCCTTTATTTAACAATGAGCAGTTCTTC. Protein: CASTRWTGPLFNNEQFF.